Listed here are 24 T cell receptor beta chains from one sample, sequenced in a study of T cells in Graves' hyperthyroidism and ophthalmopathy. From RNA transcripts, TCR beta CDR3 regions were amplified. The primer set for the first-round RT-PCR of the TCR CDR3 was HTBI. One entry per CDR3 protein, called by TCRdb with MiXCR from the multiplex PCR reads. The data contain a few hundred thousand distinct CDR3 sequences, around 14% of them singletons. The sample taken for sequencing was blood. The receptors here all came from a woman aged 25 to 39 with Graves' hyperthyroidism.

The CDR3 DNA reads as TGTGCCAGCAGCCAAGGTATGGACAGACTGCTCTATGGCTACACCTTC. This gives the protein CASSQGMDRLLYGYTF. This chain uses TRBV3-1 with TRBJ1-2; maybe TRBD1 (6 bases). This CDR3 has 16 amino acids. The germline V and J ends were trimmed by 1 base and 4 bases, with 16 bases remaining between them. The germline CDR1 and CDR2 sequences are LGHDT and YNNKEL (reference sequence).

This clonotype was recorded many times. J is TRBJ2-7 and V is TRBV7-2; D remains unclear. Trimming shortened V by 5 bases and J by 0 bases, and 11 bases separated the two germline ends. CDR3 size: 14 residues. The germline V gene has CDR1 SGHTA and CDR2 FQGNSA. This chain's CDR3 is CASSQTESSYEQYF. DNA of the CDR3: TGTGCCAGCAGCCAGACGGAGAGCTCCTACGAGCAGTACTTC.

This clonotype was counted many times. The V and J genes are TRBV20-1 and TRBJ2-7; TRBD1 aligns across 7 bases. Germline V gene data show CDR1 as DFQATT and CDR2 as SNEGSKA (reference sequence). V dropped 5 bases and J dropped 0; count of bases not matched to a gene: 7. CDR3 length: 14 residues. The CDR3 DNA follows: TGCAGTGCTGGTATGACAGGGAGCTCCTACGAGCAGTACTTC. Translated, it gives CSAGMTGSSYEQYF.

This clonotype was picked up a small number of times. The V and J genes are TRBV5-4 and TRBJ2-7, with TRBD1 matching 9 bases. V lost 4 bases to trimming and J lost 4 bases; unmatched junction nucleotides: 12. This CDR3 is built from 16 residues. CDR1 and CDR2 from the germline V gene are SGHNT and YYREEE (reference sequence). CDR3 nucleotide sequence: TGTGCCAGCAGCAAATCTACAGGGGGCGTTCGATACGAGCAGTACTTC. It codes for CASSKSTGGVRYEQYF. The whole variable domain, remainder taken from reference TRBV5-4 and TRBJ2-7, is ETGVTQSPTHLIKTRGQQVTLRCSSQSGHNTVSWYQQALGQGPQFIFQYYREEENGRGNFPPRFSGLQFPNYSSELNVNALELDDSALYLCASSKSTGGVRYEQYFGPGTRLTVT.

This sequence joins TRBV6-2 or TRBV6-3 and TRBJ1-5; weak D call: TRBD1 (5 bases). The CDR3 has 17 residues. Trimming took 6 bases from V and 7 from J, leaving 25 bases between them. Per the germline V gene, CDR1 is MNHEY and CDR2 is SVGEGT. The CDR3 reads CASSPQTGTGGPQPQHF. Here the CDR3 DNA reads TGTGCCAGCAGCCCGCAAACCGGGACGGGAGGGCCCCAGCCCCAGCATTTT.

The table lists this clonotype with many counts. The chain recombines TRBV4-1 with TRBJ1-2; TRBD1 matches 8 bases. The CDR3 runs 16 residues. The germline gives CDR1 MGHRA, CDR2 YSYEKL. V lost 3 bases, J lost 6 bases, and 12 bases stayed unmatched. CDR3 DNA sequence: TGCGCCAGCAGCCATCTGATCATCCGGGACAGGCATGGCTACACCTTC. This gives the protein CASSHLIIRDRHGYTF.

This clonotype showed up just a few times. The genes are TRBV27 and TRBJ1-4; no clear D. Trimming removed 5 bases at V and 5 bases at J, with 3 bases between. CDR1 is MNHEY, CDR2 SMNVEV, per germline (reference sequence). The CDR3 runs 11 residues. The CDR3 nucleotides read TGTGCCAGCAGTGAAAATGAAAAACTGTTTTTT. It yields the protein CASSENEKLFF.

In this sample, this clonotype turned up many times. The chain combines TRBV7-2 with TRBJ1-2; no firm D call. CDR1 and CDR2 from the germline V gene are SGHTA and FQGNSA. The CDR3 covers 14 residues. Between the trimmed V and J ends, which lost 1 base and 2 bases, there was a span of 8 bases. The CDR3 region has the DNA TGTGCCAGCAGCTTAGGGGCGGGAAACTATGGCTACACCTTC. It encodes CASSLGAGNYGYTF.

This clonotype was seen ten or more times. The chain links TRBV5-1 to TRBJ2-1, with unresolved D. V lost 0 bases and J 7 bases, leaving 14 bases between the germline ends. CDR1 is SGHRS, CDR2 YFSETQ, per germline. The CDR3 covers 15 residues. As DNA, the CDR3 is TGCGCCAGCAGCTTGGTGGGCCCGAACCGGAATGAGCAGTTCTTC. Protein product: CASSLVGPNRNEQFF.

Many counts were recorded for this clonotype. The chain employs TRBV6-1 and TRBJ2-7; TRBD2 matches 14 bases. CDR1 and CDR2 from the germline V gene are MNHNS and SASEGT. V lost 5 bases to trimming and J lost 2 bases; unmatched junction nucleotides: 11. The CDR3 is 18 amino acids. In DNA form, the CDR3 reads TGTGCCAGCAGTTATCTTCCGGGACTAGCGGGAGTACCCTACGAGCAGTACTTC. Protein: CASSYLPGLAGVPYEQYF.

The rearrangement links TRBV29-1 to TRBJ1-1; D perhaps matches TRBD1 (5 bases). This CDR3 is 12 amino acids long. Germline V gene lookup returns CDR1 SQVTM and CDR2 ANQGSEA. V gave up 5 bases and J gave up 6 bases, with 13 bases separating them. The CDR3 DNA follows: TGCAGCGTTCTAGGGGCTAGGGCTGAAGCTTTCTTT. This sequence encodes CSVLGARAEAFF.

This clonotype was counted at least ten times. The rearrangement joins TRBV9 to TRBJ1-1, with D unclear. The CDR3 is made up of 13 amino acids. The germline CDR1 and CDR2 sequences are SGDLS and YYNGEE. Trimming cost V 4 bases and J 0 bases, with 7 bases left between them. The CDR3 spells CASSRRMNTEAFF. The CDR3 nucleotides read TGTGCCAGCAGCCGTAGAATGAACACTGAAGCTTTCTTT. Complete variable domain (other parts from reference TRBV9 and TRBJ1-1): DSGVTQTPKHLITATGQRVTLRCSPRSGDLSVYWYQQSLDQGLQFLIQYYNGEERAKGNILERFSAQQFPDLHSELNLSSLELGDSALYFCASSRRMNTEAFFGQGTRLTVV.

V is TRBV7-9 and J is TRBJ2-6; D may match TRBD1 or TRBD2 (5 bases each). Germline V gene data show CDR1 as SEHNR and CDR2 as FQNEAQ (reference sequence). The ends were cut back, 6 bases at V and 0 bases at J, with 12 bases in the middle. This CDR3 has 16 residues. The CDR3 DNA reads TGTGCCAGCAGGTCGGGGCTGCGCTCTGGGGCCAACGTCCTGACTTTC. This translates into CASRSGLRSGANVLTF.

This clonotype was observed many times. The V call is TRBV27, the J call TRBJ1-2, with no clear D. The CDR3 is 17 amino acids. V was trimmed by 0 bases and J by 4 bases, leaving 18 bases between them. In germline, CDR1 is MNHEY, CDR2 SMNVEV (reference sequence). As DNA, the CDR3 is TGTGCCAGCAGTTTATCTCCCGCGAGGACCCGGGGCTATGGCTACACCTTC. Its protein product is CASSLSPARTRGYGYTF.

In its sample, this clonotype was seen many times. V gene TRBV29-1 combines with J gene TRBJ2-7; 9 nucleotides align to TRBD2. Germline V gene lookup returns CDR1 SQVTM and CDR2 ANQGSEA. V trimming: 3 bases; J trimming: 0 bases; junction bases outside the gene matches: 12. The CDR3 is made up of 17 amino acids. The CDR3 loop reads CSVDGEASGESSYEQYF. DNA for the CDR3: TGCAGCGTTGATGGGGAGGCTAGCGGGGAAAGCTCCTACGAGCAGTACTTC.

This clonotype appeared many times. CDR3 sequence: CASSPVPGQGIGTEAFF. The CDR3 DNA follows: TGTGCCAGCTCACCAGTACCGGGACAGGGTATTGGCACTGAAGCTTTCTTT. V gene TRBV18 combines with J gene TRBJ1-1; 9 nucleotides align to TRBD1. This CDR3 is built from 17 residues. The germline V gene has CDR1 KGHSH and CDR2 LQKENI. Trimming removed 2 bases from V and 4 bases from J; junction bases left unmatched: 11.

This clonotype was recorded at least ten times. The chain links TRBV7-2 to TRBJ1-2; maybe TRBD1 (5 bases). The CDR3 sequence is 13 residues long. The germline V gene encodes CDR1 SGHTA and CDR2 FQGNSA. Trimming took 5 bases from V and 4 from J, leaving 11 bases between them. The CDR3: CASSPHQGYGYTF. The CDR3, as DNA: TGTGCCAGCAGCCCACATCAGGGCTATGGCTACACCTTC.

The rearrangement links TRBV12-3 or TRBV12-4 to TRBJ1-6; 8 nucleotides align to TRBD1. The CDR3 extends over 14 amino acids. V lost 6 bases to trimming and J lost 8 bases; unmatched junction nucleotides: 6. The CDR3 here is CASSIQGADSPLHF. The CDR3 region has the DNA TGTGCCAGCAGCATCCAGGGGGCGGATTCACCCCTCCACTTT.

This clonotype was recorded a few times. The chain couples TRBV15 to TRBJ1-2, with 9 bases aligning to TRBD1. Germline V gene data show CDR1 as LNHNV and CDR2 as YYDKDF (reference sequence). The trim removed 2 bases at V and 3 bases at J, leaving 19 bases unmatched. The CDR3 extends over 20 amino acids. Written as DNA, the CDR3 is TGTGCCACCAGCAGACTCGCCTCCGGTGCCGGGACAGGGAATCACTATGGCTACACCTTC. This gives the protein CATSRLASGAGTGNHYGYTF.

This clonotype occurred many times. V and J are TRBV5-6 and TRBJ1-1; the D gene is possibly TRBD1 (5 bases). Germline CDR1 reads SGHDT; CDR2 reads YYEEEE. This CDR3 contains 14 residues. V shed 6 bases and J shed 0 bases, with 12 bases lying between them. The CDR3 here is CASNPQGLNTEAFF. The CDR3 DNA reads TGTGCCAGCAACCCCCAGGGTCTGAACACTGAAGCTTTCTTT.

This clonotype turned up a few times. The CDR3 DNA sequence: TGTGCCACCAGTAGTAGCGGGCCTTACAATGAGCAGTTCTTC. Translation gives CATSSSGPYNEQFF. The gene calls are TRBV24-1 and TRBJ2-1; TRBD2 matches 7 bases. The length of the CDR3 is 14 residues. Germline V gives CDR1 KGHDR, CDR2 SFDVKD. V gave up 6 bases and J gave up 4 bases; unmatched junction bases: 5.

This clonotype has at least ten counts. The chain joins TRBV9 to TRBJ2-7; D is possibly TRBD1 or TRBD2 (5 bases each). The CDR3 has 13 residues. V lost 2 bases and J 9 bases, leaving 15 bases between the germline ends. Germline values: CDR1 SGDLS, CDR2 YYNGEE. CDR3 sequence (DNA): TGTGCCAGCAGCGTCACTACCGAGGGGTGGCAGTACTTC. Protein product: CASSVTTEGWQYF.

CDR3 nucleotide sequence: TGTGCCAGCAGTGAGCCACTAGCGGGAGGGCTTTTCAACCAAGAGACCCAGTACTTC. Amino acid sequence: CASSEPLAGGLFNQETQYF. The rearrangement links TRBV25-1 to TRBJ2-5; 13 bases are shared with TRBD2. V gave up 3 bases and J gave up 0 bases; unmatched junction bases: 10. The V gene's germline CDR1 is MGHDK and CDR2 SYGVNS. The CDR3 is 19 residues long.

In its sample, this clonotype was seen many times. This sequence joins TRBV12-3 or TRBV12-4 and TRBJ2-3; 12 bases align to TRBD2. V trimming: 5 bases; J trimming: 2 bases; junction bases outside the gene matches: 8. The CDR3 spans 17 residues. The CDR3 reads CASSKRLAGAITDTQYF. CDR3 DNA sequence: TGTGCCAGCAGTAAGCGACTAGCGGGAGCGATCACAGATACGCAGTATTTT.